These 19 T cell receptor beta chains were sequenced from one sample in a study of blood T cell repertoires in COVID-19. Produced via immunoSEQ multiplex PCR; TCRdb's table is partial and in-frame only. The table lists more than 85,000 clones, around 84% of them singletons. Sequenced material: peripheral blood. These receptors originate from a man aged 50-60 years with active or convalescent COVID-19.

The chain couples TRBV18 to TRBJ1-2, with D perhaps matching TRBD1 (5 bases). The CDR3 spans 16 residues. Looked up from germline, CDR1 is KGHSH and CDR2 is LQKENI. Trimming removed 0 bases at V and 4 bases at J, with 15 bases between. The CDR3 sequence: CASSPPGGVGSYGYTF. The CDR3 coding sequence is TGTGCCAGCTCACCACCGGGGGGGGTCGGGAGCTATGGCTACACCTTC.

CDR3 loop: CSVEGQGYTDTQYF. DNA for the CDR3: TGCAGCGTTGAGGGACAGGGTTACACAGATACGCAGTATTTT. The V and J genes are TRBV29-1 and TRBJ2-3; 9 bases fit TRBD1. With 3 bases clipped from V and 2 bases from J, the junction kept 3 bases outside the gene matches. The CDR3 length is 14 residues. Germline-derived CDR1 and CDR2 are SQVTM and ANQGSEA.

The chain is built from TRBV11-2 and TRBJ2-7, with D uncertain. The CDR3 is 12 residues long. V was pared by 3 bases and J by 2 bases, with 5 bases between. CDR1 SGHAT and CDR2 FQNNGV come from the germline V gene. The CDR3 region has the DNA TGTGCCAGCAGCTTGGAGACCTACGAGCAGTACTTC. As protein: CASSLETYEQYF.

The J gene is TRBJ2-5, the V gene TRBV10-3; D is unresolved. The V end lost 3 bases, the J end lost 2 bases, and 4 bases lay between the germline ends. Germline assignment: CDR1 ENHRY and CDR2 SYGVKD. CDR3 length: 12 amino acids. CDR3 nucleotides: TGTGCCATCAGTGACAGACAAGAGACCCAGTACTTC. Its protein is CAISDRQETQYF.

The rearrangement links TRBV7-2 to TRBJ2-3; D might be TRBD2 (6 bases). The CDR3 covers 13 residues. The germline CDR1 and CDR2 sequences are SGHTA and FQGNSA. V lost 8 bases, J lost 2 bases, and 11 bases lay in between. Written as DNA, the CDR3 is TGTGCCAGCGGGCGGGGAGACACAGATACGCAGTATTTT. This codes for CASGRGDTDTQYF.

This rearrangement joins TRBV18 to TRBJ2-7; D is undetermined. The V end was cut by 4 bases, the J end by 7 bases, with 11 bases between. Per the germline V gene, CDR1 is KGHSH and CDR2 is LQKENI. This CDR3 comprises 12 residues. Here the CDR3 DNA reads TGTGCCAGCTCACTGCCTGGGCGTGAGCAGTACGTC. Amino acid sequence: CASSLPGREQYV.

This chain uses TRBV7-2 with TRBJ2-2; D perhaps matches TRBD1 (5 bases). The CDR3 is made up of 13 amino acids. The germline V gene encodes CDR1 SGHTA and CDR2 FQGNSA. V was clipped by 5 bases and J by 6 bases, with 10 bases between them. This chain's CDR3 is CASSPQGPGELFF. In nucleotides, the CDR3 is TGTGCCAGCAGCCCGCAGGGCCCCGGGGAGCTGTTTTTT.

The CDR3 spells CASSLGLAGQDEQFF. CDR3 nucleotides: TGTGCCAGCAGCTTGGGACTAGCGGGGCAGGATGAGCAGTTCTTC. The chain uses TRBV5-4 and TRBJ2-1, with 11 bases identical to TRBD2. The CDR3 covers 15 residues. V lost 0 bases to trimming and J lost 8 bases; unmatched junction nucleotides: 4. Germline V gene lookup returns CDR1 SGHNT and CDR2 YYREEE (reference sequence).

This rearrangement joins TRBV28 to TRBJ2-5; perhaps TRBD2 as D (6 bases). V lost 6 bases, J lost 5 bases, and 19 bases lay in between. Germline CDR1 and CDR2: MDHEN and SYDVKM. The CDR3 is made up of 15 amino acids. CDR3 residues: CASSLEGLVGETQYF. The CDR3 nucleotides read TGTGCCAGCAGCCTAGAGGGACTGGTGGGTGAGACCCAGTACTTC.

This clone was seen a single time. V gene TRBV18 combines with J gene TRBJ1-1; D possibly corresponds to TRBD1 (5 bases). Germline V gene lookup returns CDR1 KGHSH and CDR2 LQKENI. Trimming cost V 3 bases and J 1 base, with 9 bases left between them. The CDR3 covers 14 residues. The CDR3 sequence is CASSPTQGNTEAFF. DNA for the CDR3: TGTGCCAGCTCACCCACCCAGGGGAACACTGAAGCTTTCTTT.

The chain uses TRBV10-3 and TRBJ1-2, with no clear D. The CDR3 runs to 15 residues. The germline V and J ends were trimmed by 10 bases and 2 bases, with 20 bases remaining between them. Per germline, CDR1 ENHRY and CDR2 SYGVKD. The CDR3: CATALGVSQNYGYTF. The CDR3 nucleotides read TGTGCCACCGCCCTCGGGGTTTCTCAAAACTATGGCTACACCTTC.

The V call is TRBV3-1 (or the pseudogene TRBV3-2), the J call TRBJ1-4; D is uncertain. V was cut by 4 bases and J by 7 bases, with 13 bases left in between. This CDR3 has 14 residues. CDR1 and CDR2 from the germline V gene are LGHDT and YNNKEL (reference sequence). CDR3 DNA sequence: TGTGCCAGCAGCCCTCTACTAGGAGGTGAAAAACTGTTTTTT. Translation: CASSPLLGGEKLFF.

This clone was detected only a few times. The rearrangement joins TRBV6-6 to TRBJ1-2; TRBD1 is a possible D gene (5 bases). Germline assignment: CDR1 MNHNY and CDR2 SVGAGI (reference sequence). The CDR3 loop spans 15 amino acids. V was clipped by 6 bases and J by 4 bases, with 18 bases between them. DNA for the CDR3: TGTGCCAGCAGCCCGGGACTGATGAGCTTCTATGGCTACACCTTC. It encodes CASSPGLMSFYGYTF.

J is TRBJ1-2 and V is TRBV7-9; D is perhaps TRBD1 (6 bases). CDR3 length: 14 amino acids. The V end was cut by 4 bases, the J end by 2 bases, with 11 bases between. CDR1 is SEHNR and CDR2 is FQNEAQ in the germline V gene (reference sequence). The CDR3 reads CASSSSGTNYGYTF. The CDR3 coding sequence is TGTGCCAGCAGCTCATCCGGGACAAACTATGGCTACACCTTC.

The CDR3 spells CASSYNPSRGTQYF. The DNA of the CDR3 is TGTGCCAGCAGTTACAATCCGTCCCGGGGTACGCAGTATTTT. The rearrangement joins TRBV6-2 or TRBV6-3 to TRBJ2-3; D is possibly TRBD2 (5 bases). The CDR3 covers 14 residues. Germline V gives CDR1 MNHEY, CDR2 SVGEGT. Trimming shortened V by 2 bases and J by 8 bases, and 14 bases separated the two germline ends.

The DNA of the CDR3 is TGTGCCAGCAGCTCTGACAGGGTAGATACGCAGTATTTT. Translation gives CASSSDRVDTQYF. The chain is built from TRBV11-2 and TRBJ2-3; 7 bases fit TRBD1. This CDR3 is built from 13 residues. V shed 4 bases, J shed 5 bases, and the junction held 3 bases outside the gene matches. Germline V gene sequence: CDR1 SGHAT, CDR2 FQNNGV.

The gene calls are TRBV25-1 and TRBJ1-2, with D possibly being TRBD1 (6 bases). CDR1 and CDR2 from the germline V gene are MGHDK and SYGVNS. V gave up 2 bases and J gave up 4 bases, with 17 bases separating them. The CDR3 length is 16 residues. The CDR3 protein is CASSEGETVRGYGYTF. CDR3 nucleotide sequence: TGTGCCAGCAGTGAAGGGGAGACAGTCAGGGGCTATGGCTACACCTTC.

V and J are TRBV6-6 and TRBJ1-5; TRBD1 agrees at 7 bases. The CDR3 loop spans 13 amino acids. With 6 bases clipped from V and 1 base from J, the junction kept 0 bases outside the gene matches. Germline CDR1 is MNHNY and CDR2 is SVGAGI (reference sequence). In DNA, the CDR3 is TGTGCCAGCAGGGGACAGAGCAATCAGCCCCAGCATTTT. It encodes CASRGQSNQPQHF.

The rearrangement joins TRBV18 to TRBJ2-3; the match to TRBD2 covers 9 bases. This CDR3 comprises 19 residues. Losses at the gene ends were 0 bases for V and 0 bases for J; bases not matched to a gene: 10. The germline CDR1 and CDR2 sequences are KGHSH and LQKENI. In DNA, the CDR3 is TGTGCCAGCTCACCACCGGAGTGGCTAGCGGGGCTTAGCACAGATACGCAGTATTTT. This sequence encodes CASSPPEWLAGLSTDTQYF. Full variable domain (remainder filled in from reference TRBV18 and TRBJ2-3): NAGVMQNPRHLVRRRGQEARLRCSPMKGHSHVYWYRQLPEEGLKFMVYLQKENIIDESGMPKERFSAEFPKEGPSILRIQQVVRGDSAAYFCASSPPEWLAGLSTDTQYFGPGTRLTVL.